A selection of T cell receptor beta chains follows, all from one sample in a study of tumor-infiltrating lymphocytes in localized non-small cell lung cancer. Assay: immunoSEQ multiplex PCR; the TCRdb copy retains only in-frame clones and omits some. The data contain about 16,000 clones, roughly 79% of them singletons. Sequencing input: lung tumor tissue. These receptors were obtained from a human donor with non-small cell lung cancer. Both conserved end residues are part of each CDR3. D genes are given only for firm matches. Clone size is stated in some rows and not others, as once, few, many or a class when expanded.

v_gene	abundance	d_gene	j_gene	CDR3aa	CDR3nt
TRBV14	NA	TRBD1	TRBJ2-3	CASSRRTGGTDTQYF	TGTGCCAGCAGCCGCAGGACAGGGGGAACAGATACGCAGTATTTT
TRBV6-1	few	TRBD1	TRBJ1-2	CASSEPGTGGLCGYTF	TGTGCCAGCAGTGAGCCCGGGACAGGGGGGTTGTGCGGCTACACCTTC
TRBV18	medium-sized	NA	TRBJ2-6	CASSGTQSLSGANVLTF	TGTGCCAGCTCCGGGACCCAATCCCTCTCTGGGGCCAACGTCCTGACTTTC
TRBV30	NA	NA	TRBJ1-1	CAWSVSGGLGAFF	TGTGCCTGGAGTGTTTCGGGGGGCCTCGGGGCTTTCTTT
TRBV30	medium-sized	NA	TRBJ2-5	CAWKAAGETQYF	TGTGCCTGGAAGGCGGCCGGCGAGACCCAGTACTTC
TRBV9	NA	TRBD2	TRBJ2-3	CASSVWTSGDTSTDTQYF	TGTGCCAGCAGCGTTTGGACTAGCGGGGATACTAGCACAGATACGCAGTATTTT
TRBV6-1	NA	TRBD2	TRBJ2-3	CASIPLADTDTQYF	TGTGCCAGCATCCCTCTAGCGGACACAGATACGCAGTATTTT
TRBV12-5	NA	NA	TRBJ2-2	CASGLSAGNTGELFF	TGTGCTAGTGGTTTGTCGGCAGGTAACACCGGGGAGCTGTTTTTT
TRBV6-6	NA	NA	TRBJ2-7	CASSYSIEQYF	TGTGCCAGCAGTTACTCTATCGAGCAGTACTTC
TRBV7-9	NA	NA	TRBJ2-5	CASSLGVQTQYF	TGTGCCAGCAGCTTAGGAGTTCAGACCCAGTACTTC
TRBV27	NA	NA	TRBJ1-2	CASSSGALYGYTF	TGTGCCAGCAGTTCCGGGGCGCTTTATGGCTACACCTTC
TRBV25-1	NA	NA	TRBJ2-5	CASIRGGGETQYF	TGTGCCAGCATTAGGGGGGGTGGCGAGACCCAGTACTTC
TRBV30	NA	NA	TRBJ2-2	CAWRMIGDTGELFF	TGTGCCTGGAGAATGATAGGGGATACCGGGGAGCTGTTTTTT
TRBV10-3	NA	NA	TRBJ1-5	CAISESFWGYGSNQPQHF	TGTGCCATCAGTGAGTCGTTTTGGGGTTACGGGAGCAATCAGCCCCAGCATTTT
TRBV30	once	TRBD1	TRBJ1-3	CAWSTQGQVSGNTIYF	TGTGCCTGGAGTACCCAGGGACAGGTCTCTGGAAACACCATATATTTT
TRBV6-6	NA	TRBD2	TRBJ2-1	CASSSGTSGRNEQFF	TGTGCCAGCAGCTCCGGGACTAGCGGGAGGAATGAGCAGTTCTTC
TRBV25-1	NA	TRBD1	TRBJ1-2	CASSEYSADRGKNYGYTF	TGTGCCAGCAGTGAATATAGCGCGGACAGGGGGAAAAACTATGGCTACACCTTC
TRBV7-9	NA	TRBD1	TRBJ2-7	CASSSSPGTEPYEQYF	TGTGCCAGCAGCTCGTCACCCGGGACAGAACCCTACGAGCAGTACTTC
TRBV6-1	NA	NA	TRBJ2-7	CASSEAFGTQNYEQYF	TGTGCCAGCAGTGAAGCGTTCGGGACACAGAACTACGAGCAGTACTTC
TRBV29-1	NA	NA	TRBJ2-3	CSLRSGEADTQYF	TGCAGCCTTAGGTCCGGGGAGGCCGATACGCAGTATTTT
TRBV7-9	few	NA	TRBJ2-2	CASKERPNTGELFF	TGTGCCAGCAAGGAGCGACCGAACACCGGGGAGCTGTTTTTT
TRBV29-1	NA	NA	TRBJ2-5	CSLNVGYETQYF	TGCAGCTTGAACGTGGGTTACGAGACCCAGTACTTC
TRBV7-9	few	TRBD1	TRBJ2-4	CASSLEGTGAKNIQYF	TGTGCCAGCAGCTTAGAAGGGACAGGGGCCAAAAACATTCAGTACTTC
TRBV5-1	few	NA	TRBJ2-7	CASSLSPLETYEQYF	TGCGCCAGCAGCTTGTCCCCATTAGAGACTTACGAGCAGTACTTC
TRBV5-1	NA	NA	TRBJ2-5	CASMPGTSQETQYF	TGCGCCAGCATGCCAGGGACTTCTCAAGAGACCCAGTACTTC
TRBV11-2	NA	NA	TRBJ2-7	CASSLDLTSSYEQYF	TGTGCCAGCAGCTTAGACCTTACGAGCTCCTACGAGCAGTACTTC
TRBV10-1	NA	NA	TRBJ2-7	CASSSTDNAYEQYF	TGCGCCAGCAGTAGTACGGACAACGCCTACGAGCAGTACTTC
TRBV15	once	NA	TRBJ2-5	CATSPGDQETQYF	TGTGCCACCAGCCCCGGGGACCAAGAGACCCAGTACTTC
TRBV28	medium-sized	TRBD1	TRBJ2-7	CASIGTGFYEQYF	TGTGCCAGCATAGGGACAGGCTTTTACGAGCAGTACTTC
TRBV30	NA	NA	TRBJ1-1	CAWSVFQGWGTEAFF	TGTGCCTGGAGTGTATTCCAGGGGTGGGGCACTGAAGCTTTCTTT
TRBV28	few	NA	TRBJ2-7	CASSLVKTNYEQYF	TGTGCCAGCAGTTTAGTTAAGACCAATTACGAGCAGTACTTC
TRBV5-1	few	NA	TRBJ2-1	CASSLEGNEQFF	TGCGCCAGCAGCTTGGAGGGGAATGAGCAGTTCTTC
TRBV30	few	NA	TRBJ2-1	CAWSTPGVGGEIYNEQFF	TGTGCCTGGAGTACCCCCGGTGTAGGCGGGGAGATATACAATGAGCAGTTCTTC
TRBV19	NA	TRBD1	TRBJ1-1	CASSFGTGTTEAFF	TGTGCCAGTAGTTTTGGGACAGGGACCACTGAAGCTTTCTTT
TRBV10-3	NA	NA	TRBJ2-5	CAIKRGEGGETQYF	TGTGCCATCAAGAGGGGCGAGGGAGGCGAGACCCAGTACTTC
TRBV19	NA	NA	TRBJ2-7	CASSIGISYEQYF	TGTGCCAGTAGTATAGGGATATCCTACGAGCAGTACTTC
TRBV27	NA	NA	TRBJ2-7	CASAIGGSSYEQYF	TGTGCCAGCGCTATAGGGGGGTCCTCCTACGAGCAGTACTTC
TRBV19	NA	NA	TRBJ2-2	CASSIGQIANTGELFF	TGTGCCAGTAGTATCGGACAGATTGCGAACACCGGGGAGCTGTTTTTT
TRBV10-3	NA	NA	TRBJ1-2	CAISEGTLTNYGYTF	TGTGCCATCAGTGAAGGGACACTAACTAACTATGGCTACACCTTC
TRBV9	NA	NA	TRBJ1-1	CASSVTGNTEAFF	TGTGCCAGCAGCGTGACGGGGAACACTGAAGCTTTCTTT
TRBV10-3	NA	TRBD1	TRBJ2-2	CAIRGTGTLGELFF	TGTGCCATCAGGGGGACAGGGACCCTCGGGGAGCTGTTTTTT
TRBV14	NA	TRBD2	TRBJ2-5	CASSQESSGSSQETQYF	TGTGCCAGCAGCCAAGAGTCTAGCGGGAGTAGTCAAGAGACCCAGTACTTC